Listed below are T cell receptor beta chains from one sample, sequenced in a study of T cell responses to AZD1222 COVID-19 vaccine. The method was immunoSEQ multiplex PCR; TCRdb's version includes in-frame clones alone and lacks a portion of them. This table holds tens of thousands of clones, 85% to 90% found once. The specimen was peripheral blood, collected on day 0 of AZD1222 vaccination. Receptors originate from an adult in good health. Each CDR3 is given with its conserved first and last residue. Each record gives: D gene, V gene, clone size, J gene, CDR3 protein, CDR3 DNA. The D gene is left open where the match is weak. A clone size is listed for some rows: how often the clone was seen (once, few, many), or a class if it is expanded.

d_call: .; v_call: TRBV4-1; clone_size: .; j_call: TRBJ1-1; cdr3_aa: CASSQAGGPTEAFF; cdr3_nt: TGCGCCAGCAGCCAAGCGGGGGGCCCCACTGAAGCTTTCTTT
d_call: .; v_call: TRBV21-1; clone_size: .; j_call: TRBJ2-5; cdr3_aa: CGGRRNQETQYF; cdr3_nt: TGTGGTGGCAGACGAAACCAAGAGACCCAGTACTTC
d_call: TRBD2; v_call: TRBV7-2; clone_size: .; j_call: TRBJ2-5; cdr3_aa: CASSGQRGGQETQYF; cdr3_nt: TGTGCCAGCAGCGGGCAGCGGGGGGGCCAAGAGACCCAGTACTTC
d_call: TRBD1; v_call: TRBV27; clone_size: .; j_call: TRBJ2-7; cdr3_aa: CASSFIRTGMNEQYF; cdr3_nt: TGTGCCAGCAGTTTCATCCGGACAGGGATGAACGAGCAGTACTTC
d_call: .; v_call: TRBV28; clone_size: .; j_call: TRBJ2-7; cdr3_aa: CASRLDGSYEQYF; cdr3_nt: TGTGCCAGCAGGTTAGACGGCTCCTACGAGCAGTACTTC
d_call: .; v_call: TRBV5-1; clone_size: .; j_call: TRBJ2-7; cdr3_aa: CASKVERGDEQYF; cdr3_nt: TGCGCCAGCAAGGTAGAGAGGGGCGACGAGCAGTACTTC
d_call: .; v_call: TRBV7-9; clone_size: .; j_call: TRBJ2-1; cdr3_aa: CASSPDPGQPYNEQFF; cdr3_nt: TGTGCCAGCAGCCCAGACCCGGGGCAGCCCTACAATGAGCAGTTCTTC
d_call: .; v_call: TRBV19; clone_size: once; j_call: TRBJ2-1; cdr3_aa: CASSIMGPQEQFF; cdr3_nt: TGTGCCAGTAGTATTATGGGGCCTCAGGAGCAGTTCTTC
d_call: .; v_call: TRBV7-9; clone_size: few; j_call: TRBJ2-1; cdr3_aa: CARGAGGNEQFF; cdr3_nt: TGTGCCCGGGGGGCAGGGGGGAATGAGCAGTTCTTC
d_call: .; v_call: TRBV5-6; clone_size: .; j_call: TRBJ1-2; cdr3_aa: CASSSTPATVNYGYTF; cdr3_nt: TGTGCCAGCAGCTCGACCCCCGCGACAGTTAACTATGGCTACACCTTC
d_call: .; v_call: TRBV6-5; clone_size: .; j_call: TRBJ1-5; cdr3_aa: CASSPAGGLSMPQHF; cdr3_nt: TGTGCCAGCAGTCCCGCGGGGGGTCTAAGTATGCCCCAGCATTTT
d_call: .; v_call: TRBV7-2; clone_size: .; j_call: TRBJ1-2; cdr3_aa: CASSQTLHGYTF; cdr3_nt: TGTGCCAGCAGCCAGACTTTACATGGCTACACCTTC
d_call: .; v_call: TRBV7-2; clone_size: .; j_call: TRBJ1-2; cdr3_aa: CASSRGSGIEGGYTF; cdr3_nt: TGTGCCAGCAGCCGGGGTTCAGGAATCGAAGGTGGCTACACCTTC
d_call: .; v_call: TRBV9; clone_size: .; j_call: TRBJ1-3; cdr3_aa: CASSVGGGSGNTIYF; cdr3_nt: TGTGCCAGCAGCGTAGGCGGGGGTTCTGGAAACACCATATATTTT
d_call: .; v_call: TRBV7-3; clone_size: once; j_call: TRBJ1-1; cdr3_aa: CASSLQGSGTEAFF; cdr3_nt: TGTGCCAGCAGCCTACAGGGTAGTGGCACTGAAGCTTTCTTT
d_call: .; v_call: TRBV7-2; clone_size: .; j_call: TRBJ2-7; cdr3_aa: CASSGTLDSSYEQYF; cdr3_nt: TGTGCCAGCAGCGGCACCCTGGACAGCTCCTACGAGCAGTACTTC
d_call: .; v_call: TRBV5-1; clone_size: .; j_call: TRBJ2-1; cdr3_aa: CASSAGDGVGYEQFF; cdr3_nt: TGCGCCAGCAGCGCGGGCGACGGGGTGGGATATGAGCAGTTCTTC
d_call: .; v_call: TRBV29-1; clone_size: .; j_call: TRBJ2-2; cdr3_aa: CSVRETDFTGELFF; cdr3_nt: TGCAGCGTAAGGGAAACAGACTTCACCGGGGAGCTGTTTTTT
d_call: .; v_call: TRBV6-5; clone_size: many; j_call: TRBJ1-1; cdr3_aa: CASSLGHENTEAFF; cdr3_nt: TGTGCCAGCAGTTTGGGACATGAAAACACTGAAGCTTTCTTT
d_call: .; v_call: TRBV12-1; clone_size: .; j_call: TRBJ2-7; cdr3_aa: CASSHPTKIYRDSSYEQYF; cdr3_nt: TGTGCCAGCAGCCATCCCACAAAAATCTACCGGGACAGCTCCTACGAGCAGTACTTC
d_call: TRBD2; v_call: TRBV5-8; clone_size: .; j_call: TRBJ2-3; cdr3_aa: CASSLGTSGGDTQYF; cdr3_nt: TGTGCCAGCAGCTTGGGGACTAGCGGGGGAGATACGCAGTATTTT
d_call: .; v_call: TRBV7-3; clone_size: .; j_call: TRBJ2-6; cdr3_aa: CASSLGSRAGANVLTF; cdr3_nt: TGTGCCAGCAGCTTAGGTTCGCGGGCTGGGGCCAACGTCCTGACTTTC
d_call: .; v_call: TRBV3-1/TRBV3-2; clone_size: .; j_call: TRBJ1-5; cdr3_aa: CASSQEISNSQPQHF; cdr3_nt: TGTGCCAGCAGCCAAGAGATATCCAATTCTCAGCCCCAGCATTTT
d_call: .; v_call: TRBV5-8; clone_size: .; j_call: TRBJ1-5; cdr3_aa: CASSLGTGLQEQPQHF; cdr3_nt: TGTGCCAGCAGCTTGGGTACAGGCCTCCAGGAACAGCCCCAGCATTTT
d_call: TRBD1; v_call: TRBV4-2; clone_size: .; j_call: TRBJ1-5; cdr3_aa: CASSQTGDGNQPQHF; cdr3_nt: TGTGCCAGCAGCCAGACAGGGGACGGCAATCAGCCCCAGCATTTT